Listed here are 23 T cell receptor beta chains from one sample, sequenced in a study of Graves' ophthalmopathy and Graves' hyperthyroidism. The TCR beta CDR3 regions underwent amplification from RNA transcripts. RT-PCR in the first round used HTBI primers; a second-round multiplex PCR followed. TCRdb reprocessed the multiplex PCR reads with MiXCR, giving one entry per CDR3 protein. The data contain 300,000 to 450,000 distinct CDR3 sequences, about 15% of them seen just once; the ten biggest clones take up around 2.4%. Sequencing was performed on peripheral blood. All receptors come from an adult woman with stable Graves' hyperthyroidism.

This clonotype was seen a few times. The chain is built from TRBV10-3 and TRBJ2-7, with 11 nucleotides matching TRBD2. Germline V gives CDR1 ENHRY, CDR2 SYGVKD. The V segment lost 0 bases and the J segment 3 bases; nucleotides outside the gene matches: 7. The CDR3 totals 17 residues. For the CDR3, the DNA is TGTGCCATCAGTGAGTCGTTACTAGCGGGAGTGAACTACGAGCAGTACTTC. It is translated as CAISESLLAGVNYEQYF.

CDR3 protein: CASSLFLQHTGELFF. The CDR3 nucleotides read TGTGCCAGCAGCTTATTTTTACAACACACCGGGGAGCTGTTTTTT. The chain employs TRBV7-9 and TRBJ2-2, with D uncertain. Per the germline V gene, CDR1 is SEHNR and CDR2 is FQNEAQ (reference sequence). The CDR3 sequence is 15 residues long. Trimming stripped 2 bases from V and 3 bases from J, with 10 bases between.

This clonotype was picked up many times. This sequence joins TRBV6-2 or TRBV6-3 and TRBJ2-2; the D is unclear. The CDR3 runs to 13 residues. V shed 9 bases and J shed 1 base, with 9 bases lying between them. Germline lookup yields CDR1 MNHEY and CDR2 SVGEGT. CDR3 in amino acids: CASRLLNTGELFF. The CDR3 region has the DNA TGTGCCAGTCGACTTCTGAACACCGGGGAGCTGTTTTTT.

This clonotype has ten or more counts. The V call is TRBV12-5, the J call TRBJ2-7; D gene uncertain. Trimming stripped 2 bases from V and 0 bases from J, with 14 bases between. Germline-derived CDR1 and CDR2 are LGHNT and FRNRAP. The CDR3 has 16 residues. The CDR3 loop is CASGLPIGTLSYEQYF. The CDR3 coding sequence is TGTGCTAGTGGTTTGCCCATCGGTACGCTCTCCTACGAGCAGTACTTC.

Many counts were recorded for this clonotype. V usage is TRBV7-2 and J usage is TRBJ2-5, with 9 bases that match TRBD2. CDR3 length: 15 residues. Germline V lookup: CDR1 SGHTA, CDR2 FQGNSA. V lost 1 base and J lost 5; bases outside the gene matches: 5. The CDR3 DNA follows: TGTGCCAGCAGCTTAGTAGGGACTAGCTATGAGACCCAGTACTTC. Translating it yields CASSLVGTSYETQYF.

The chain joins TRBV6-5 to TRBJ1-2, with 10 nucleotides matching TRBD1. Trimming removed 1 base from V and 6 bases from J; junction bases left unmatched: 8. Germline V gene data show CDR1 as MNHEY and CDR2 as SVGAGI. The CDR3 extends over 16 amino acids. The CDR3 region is CASSYFIPGQGNGYTF. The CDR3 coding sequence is TGTGCCAGCAGTTACTTCATTCCGGGACAGGGGAATGGCTACACCTTC.

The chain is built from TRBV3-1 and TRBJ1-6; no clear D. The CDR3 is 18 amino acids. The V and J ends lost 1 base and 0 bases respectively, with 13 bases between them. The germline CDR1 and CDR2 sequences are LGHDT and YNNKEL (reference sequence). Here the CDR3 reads CASSQAGIYSSYNSPLHF. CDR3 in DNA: TGTGCCAGCAGCCAAGCTGGCATTTATAGCTCCTATAATTCACCCCTCCACTTT.

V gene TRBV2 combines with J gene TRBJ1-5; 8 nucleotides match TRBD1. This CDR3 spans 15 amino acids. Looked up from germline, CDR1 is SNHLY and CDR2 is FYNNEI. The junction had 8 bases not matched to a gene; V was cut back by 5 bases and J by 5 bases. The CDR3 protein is CASSQSDRDHQPQHF. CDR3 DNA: TGTGCCAGCAGTCAGTCGGACAGGGACCATCAGCCCCAGCATTTT.

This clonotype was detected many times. DNA for the CDR3: TGTGCCAGCAGTTCGACAGCTGGTCTTCAGCCCCAGCATTTT. Encoded protein: CASSSTAGLQPQHF. The chain joins TRBV12-3 or TRBV12-4 to TRBJ1-5; maybe TRBD1 (5 bases). CDR3 size: 14 residues. V lost 4 bases, J lost 6 bases, and 13 bases lay in between.

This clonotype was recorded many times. In nucleotides, the CDR3 is TGTGCCACCAGGGGAACCTACGAGCAGTACTTC. Protein product: CATRGTYEQYF. This chain joins TRBV24-1 and TRBJ2-7; D is unclear. Trimming took off 7 bases at V and 2 bases at J, with 5 bases between the two ends. Germline CDR1 and CDR2: KGHDR and SFDVKD. CDR3 length: 11 residues.

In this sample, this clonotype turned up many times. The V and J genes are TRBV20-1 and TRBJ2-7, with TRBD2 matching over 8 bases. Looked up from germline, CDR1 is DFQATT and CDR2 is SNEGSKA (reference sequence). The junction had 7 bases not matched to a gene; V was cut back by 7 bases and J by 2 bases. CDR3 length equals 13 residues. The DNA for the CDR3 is TGCAGTGTTAGGCGGGGGGCCACCTACGAGCAGTACTTC. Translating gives CSVRRGATYEQYF.

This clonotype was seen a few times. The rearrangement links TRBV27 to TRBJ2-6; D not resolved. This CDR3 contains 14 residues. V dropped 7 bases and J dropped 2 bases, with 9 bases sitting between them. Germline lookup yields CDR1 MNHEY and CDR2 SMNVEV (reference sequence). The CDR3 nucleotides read TGTGCCAGCAAAGGGTACCCTGGGGCCAACGTCCTGACTTTC. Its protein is CASKGYPGANVLTF.

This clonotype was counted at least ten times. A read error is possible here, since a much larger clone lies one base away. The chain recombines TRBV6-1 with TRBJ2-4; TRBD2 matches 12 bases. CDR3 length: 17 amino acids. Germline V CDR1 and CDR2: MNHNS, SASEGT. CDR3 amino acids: CASRPGLAGQAKNIKYF. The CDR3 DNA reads TGTGCCAGCAGGCCGGGACTAGCGGGCCAAGCCAAAAACATTAAGTACTTC.

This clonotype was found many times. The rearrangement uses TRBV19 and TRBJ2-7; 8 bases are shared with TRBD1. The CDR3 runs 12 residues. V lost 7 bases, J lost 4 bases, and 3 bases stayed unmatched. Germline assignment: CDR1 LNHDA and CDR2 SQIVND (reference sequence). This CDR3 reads CASTDRGYEQYF. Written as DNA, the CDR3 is TGTGCCAGTACCGACAGGGGATACGAGCAGTACTTC.

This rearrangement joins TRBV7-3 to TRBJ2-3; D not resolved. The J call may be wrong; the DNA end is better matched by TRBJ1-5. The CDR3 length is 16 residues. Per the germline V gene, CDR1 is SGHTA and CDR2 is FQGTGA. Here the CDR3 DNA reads TGTGCCAGCAGCTTAAACCCACAGCCTTCCACAGATACGCAGCATTTT. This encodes CASSLNPQPSTDTQHF.

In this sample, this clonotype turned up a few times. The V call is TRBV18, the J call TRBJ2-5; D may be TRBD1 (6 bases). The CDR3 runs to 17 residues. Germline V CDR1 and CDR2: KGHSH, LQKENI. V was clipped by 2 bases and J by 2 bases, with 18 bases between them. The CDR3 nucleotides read TGTGCCAGCTCACCAAGAGGACAGCGGTTGGGGCAAGAGACCCAGTACTTC. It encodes CASSPRGQRLGQETQYF.

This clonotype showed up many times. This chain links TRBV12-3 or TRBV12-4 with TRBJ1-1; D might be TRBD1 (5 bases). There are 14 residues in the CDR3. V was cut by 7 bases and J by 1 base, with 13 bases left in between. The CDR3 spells CASTHRGGNTEAFF. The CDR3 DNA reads TGTGCCAGCACTCATCGGGGGGGGAACACTGAAGCTTTCTTT.

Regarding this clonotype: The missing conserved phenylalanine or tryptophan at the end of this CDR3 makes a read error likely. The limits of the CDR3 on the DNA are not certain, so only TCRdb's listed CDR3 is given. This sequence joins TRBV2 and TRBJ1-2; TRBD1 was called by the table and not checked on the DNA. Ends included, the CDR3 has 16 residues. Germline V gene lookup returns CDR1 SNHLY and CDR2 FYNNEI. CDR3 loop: CASKLKRDTSWRGYTV.

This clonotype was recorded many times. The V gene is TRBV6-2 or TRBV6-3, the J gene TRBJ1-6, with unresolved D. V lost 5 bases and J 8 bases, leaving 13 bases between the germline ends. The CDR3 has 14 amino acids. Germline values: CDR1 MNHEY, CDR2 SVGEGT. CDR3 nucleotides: TGTGCCAGCAGTGACGGACGGCCGCATTCACCCCTCCACTTT. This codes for CASSDGRPHSPLHF.

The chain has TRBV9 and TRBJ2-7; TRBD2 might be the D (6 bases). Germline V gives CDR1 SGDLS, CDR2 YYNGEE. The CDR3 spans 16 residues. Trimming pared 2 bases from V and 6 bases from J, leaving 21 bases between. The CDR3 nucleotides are TGTGCCAGCAGCGTCCTCCCCCCACTAGCCCAGGTCGAGCAGTACTTC. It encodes CASSVLPPLAQVEQYF.

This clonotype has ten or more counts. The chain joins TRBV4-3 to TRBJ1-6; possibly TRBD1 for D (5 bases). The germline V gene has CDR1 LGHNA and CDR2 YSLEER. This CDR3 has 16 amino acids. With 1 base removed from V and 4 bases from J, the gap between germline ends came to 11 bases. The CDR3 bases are TGCGCCAGCAGCCAAGGGCAGGGAGGATATAATTCACCCCTCCACTTT. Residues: CASSQGQGGYNSPLHF.

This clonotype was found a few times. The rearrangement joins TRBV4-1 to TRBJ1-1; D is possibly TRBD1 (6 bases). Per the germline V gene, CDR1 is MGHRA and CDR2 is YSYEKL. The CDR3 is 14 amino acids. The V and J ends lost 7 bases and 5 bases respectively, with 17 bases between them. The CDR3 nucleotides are TGCGCCAGCACACAAACAGGGAGGAGGACTGAAGCTTTCTTT. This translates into CASTQTGRRTEAFF.

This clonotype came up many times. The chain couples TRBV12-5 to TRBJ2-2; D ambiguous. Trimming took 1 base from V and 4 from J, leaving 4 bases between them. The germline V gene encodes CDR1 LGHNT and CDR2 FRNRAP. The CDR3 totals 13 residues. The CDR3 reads CASGLGVTGELFF. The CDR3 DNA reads TGTGCTAGTGGTTTGGGGGTCACCGGGGAGCTGTTTTTT.